The T cell receptor (beta chain) under discussion was sequenced for a study of shared clonotypes between healthy human individuals. Comments on this clone: Its antigen is undetermined.

Naive-designated CD8 cells lacked CD45RO, were positively enriched for CCR7, and omitted terminally differentiated effector memory CD45RA+ cells. Every one of the donors was a Caucasian adult that lived in Nashville, Tennessee. Study-wide results and limits: Naive subsets tended to show greater estimated richness than memory subsets. Among non-shared clonotypes, generation probabilities were lower than among those shared by all four donors. Four donors shared approximately 5% of their naive CD4 clonotypes.

Data came from immunoSEQ multiplex PCR; TCRdb stores just in-frame clones and leaves some out. The repertoire holds roughly 2.1 million clones, with 85% to 95% as singletons. CDR1 is SGHAT, CDR2 FQNNGV, per germline. V lost 5 bases, J lost 6 bases, and 20 bases lay in between. The length of the CDR3 is 15 residues. The specimen sequenced was naive CD8+ T cells from PBMCs. This clonotype originated in a young man in good health. Some clones in this sample may be carry-over from other donors' samples. The chain links TRBV11-2 to TRBJ2-7, with D possibly called TRBD1 or TRBD2 (5 bases each). The CDR3 coding sequence is TGTGCCAGCAGCCTCGGGGCAGTTGGTCGGTTCGAGCAGTACTTC. Protein product: CASSLGAVGRFEQYF.